The clone carrying this T cell receptor (beta chain) was observed a few times. The protocol was immunoSEQ multiplex PCR, while the TCRdb copy is restricted to in-frame clones and leaves out a portion. Here the sample spans 60,000 to 70,000 clones, 65% to 90% being singletons. Noted time point: pretreatment peripheral blood. Each patient supplied 1 to 8 pretreatment and on-treatment samples. Germline V gives CDR1 SNHLY, CDR2 FYNNEI. This CDR3 is 15 amino acids long. V was clipped by 6 bases and J by 7 bases; unmatched bases: 10. These data come from a study of PD-L1 blockade in urothelial cancer. This chain connects TRBV2 to TRBJ2-1, with 9 positions matching TRBD2. Sequenced here: PBMCs, sampled around atezolizumab (anti-PD-L1) treatment. This TCR came from a man in his 70s with urothelial cancer. The CDR3 spells CASRRDSGRSNEQFF. As DNA, the CDR3 is TGTGCCAGCAGGAGGGATAGCGGGAGAAGTAATGAGCAGTTCTTC.